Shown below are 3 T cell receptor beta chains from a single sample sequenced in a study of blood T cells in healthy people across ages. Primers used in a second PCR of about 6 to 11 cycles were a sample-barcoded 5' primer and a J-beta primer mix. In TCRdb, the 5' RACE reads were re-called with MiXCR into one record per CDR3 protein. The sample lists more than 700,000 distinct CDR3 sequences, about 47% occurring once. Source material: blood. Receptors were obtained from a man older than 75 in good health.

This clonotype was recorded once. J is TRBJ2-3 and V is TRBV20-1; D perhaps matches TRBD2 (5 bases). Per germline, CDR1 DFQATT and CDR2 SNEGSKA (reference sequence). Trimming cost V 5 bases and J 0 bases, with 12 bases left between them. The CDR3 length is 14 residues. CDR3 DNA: TGCAGTGCTCGGACTGTCCCTAGCACAGATACGCAGTATTTT. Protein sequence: CSARTVPSTDTQYF.

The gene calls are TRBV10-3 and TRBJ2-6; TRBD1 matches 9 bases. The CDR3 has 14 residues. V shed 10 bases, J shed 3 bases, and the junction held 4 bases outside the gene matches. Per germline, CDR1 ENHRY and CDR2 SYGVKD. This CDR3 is CATTTGGGANVLTF. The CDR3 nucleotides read TGTGCCACCACGACAGGGGGTGGGGCCAACGTCCTGACTTTC.

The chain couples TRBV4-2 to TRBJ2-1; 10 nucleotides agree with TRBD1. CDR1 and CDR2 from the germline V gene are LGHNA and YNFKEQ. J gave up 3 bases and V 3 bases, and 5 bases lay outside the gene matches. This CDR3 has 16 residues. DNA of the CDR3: TGTGCCAGCAGCCATTCAGGACAGGGGGGCTACAATGAGCAGTTCTTC. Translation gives CASSHSGQGGYNEQFF.